Detailed here is one T cell receptor (beta chain). Only a few counts were recorded for this clonotype. The clone's antigen remains unknown. No clone much larger than this one lies a single base away; base qualities are absent. Genomic DNA extracted from peripheral blood, rather than sorted cells or RNA, was used as the source for amplification of TCR beta rearrangements. From a lookup of the germline V gene, CDR1 and CDR2 are MDHEN and SYDVKM. The CDR3 measures 14 amino acids from cysteine to phenylalanine. The read is trimmed to its CDR3 DNA, 42 bases read in frame from base 1. The V and J ends are trimmed by 4 bases and 5 bases, leaving 9 bases between them. The data originate from a study of T cell repertoires in aging, cancer and after chemotherapy (dated by TCRdb to the late 2010s). For the wider study: The donors fell into six age groups ranging from 30 or younger to 70 or older, and each group had at least three individuals. In the solid tumor group, the paired samples taken before and after chemotherapy came from brain tumor (glioblastoma) patients given temozolomide-based therapy. The full dataset contained several million TCR reads. To examine immunoaging and T cell reconstitution after chemotherapy, the study profiled TCR beta repertoires in peripheral blood from healthy donors and cancer patients. Alongside 95 healthy donors serving as a reference group, the cohort included roughly 220 cancer patients, of whom more than 85 had hematological cancers and 110 to 140 had solid cancers. Study-level results and caveats: Compared with age-matched healthy donors, untreated patients with either hematological or solid cancers had significantly lower TCR diversity in the blood along with higher clonality. An increase in median generation probability over the chemotherapy interval was observed in both cancer cohorts, suggesting that the repertoire was reconstituted through rebound thymic output. It was noted by the authors that conclusions about immunological memory after chemotherapy cannot be drawn from the repertoire data. In healthy donors, the drop in TCR diversity with age came mainly from a loss of richness, whereas in cancer patients a loss of evenness also played a part.

Multiplex touch-down PCR with a mixed TRB-A/B primer pool was used to amplify rearranged TRB sequences covering the V, D and J segments. Illumina adapters and sample indices were attached to the amplicons in two consecutive PCR reactions using Phusion HS II polymerase. Amplicons were gel-purified using the NucleoSpin Gel and PCR Clean-up kit and were subsequently checked with Qubit and an Agilent 2100 Bioanalyzer. Sequencing of libraries was carried out on an Illumina MiSeq in 600-cycle, single-indexed, paired-end runs. The published analysis was carried out like this. MiXCR versions 2.12 and 3.0.5 were used to process TRB sequences. Each unique CDR3 nucleotide sequence was counted as one clone, and only productive sequences with at least two reads were retained. The repertoire metrics were Shannon diversity, evenness, clonality (calculated as one minus evenness), and diversity profiles parameterized by alpha from 0 to 5. The IGoR algorithm was used to compute generation probabilities of clones in paired pre- and post-chemotherapy samples. Using fastp trimming at Q25 and MiXCR clonotype assembly, TCRdb reanalyzed the public sequencing data and kept in-frame beta chains. For every CDR3 protein sequence, its rows merge into one entry that carries the most common genes and DNA. None of the V and J calls come from the authors' own analysis; TCRdb made them. This sample gives some 1,300 distinct CDR3 sequences in total; more than 15% of them show up just once. The top ten hold about 60% of the sample.

The receptor chain draws on TRBV28 and TRBJ1-6, with the D gene not clear enough to name. Sequencing input: blood. The TCR originated in a human donor with a solid tumor. The sequence in DNA is TGTGCCAGCAGTTACCCACCCCATAATTCACCCCTCCACTTT. This sequence encodes CASSYPPHNSPLHF.